This T cell receptor beta chain came from a study of CD8 T cells in ankylosing spondylitis. Points from the study as a whole: There was a TCR beta motif, made of several highly homologous variants, that appeared characteristic of ankylosing spondylitis blood. Disease-associated clones were reportedly significantly overrepresented in matched ankylosing spondylitis synovial fluid. Those disease-linked clones were CD8+; they were also relatively rare in peripheral blood.

This clonotype has at least ten counts. Its matching antigen is unknown. Making the TCR beta libraries involved quantitative 5'-RACE with molecular barcodes. TCRdb processed the 5' RACE reads anew with MiXCR; each CDR3 protein has one entry. The sample lists approximately 220,000 distinct CDR3 sequences; more than 9% were seen once. CDR1 and CDR2 from the germline V gene are SGHVS and FQNEAQ. Trimming removed 3 bases at V and 3 bases at J, with 13 bases between. This CDR3 contains 15 residues. The clonotype comes from a male donor with ankylosing spondylitis or in good health (not recorded which). Material: blood, either unsorted or a sorted T cell fraction (not recorded which). J is TRBJ2-3 and V is TRBV7-8; D gene uncertain. CDR3 nucleotide sequence: TGTGCCAGCAGCTTTTCACCGGCCCTGACAGATACGCAGTATTTT. This translates into CASSFSPALTDTQYF.